Following are 22 T cell receptor beta chains from one sample sequenced in a study of blood T cell repertoires in COVID-19. Some clones are missing from TCRdb's copy, which holds only in-frame ones; the method was immunoSEQ multiplex PCR. Here the sample spans 250,000 to 300,000 clones, almost 90% being singletons. The sequencing input was peripheral blood. The receptors were sampled from a woman aged 30 to 39 with COVID-19, enrolled during active disease.

V and J are TRBV6-6 and TRBJ2-5; TRBD2 matches 12 bases. With 6 bases clipped from V and 0 bases from J, the junction kept 2 bases outside the gene matches. The germline gives CDR1 MNHNY, CDR2 SVGAGI (reference sequence). The CDR3 extends over 15 amino acids. Here the CDR3 reads CASRGTSGYQETQYF. The DNA for the CDR3 is TGTGCCAGCAGGGGGACTAGCGGGTACCAAGAGACCCAGTACTTC.

This clone came up once. This chain joins TRBV6-2 or TRBV6-3 and TRBJ2-1, with 12 bases matching TRBD2. CDR3 length: 19 amino acids. J was trimmed by 10 bases and V by 2 bases; bases with no gene match: 18. CDR1 is MNHEY, CDR2 SVGEGT, per germline. CDR3: CASSYPARLAGEFRREQFF. CDR3 nucleotide sequence: TGTGCCAGCAGTTACCCAGCAAGACTAGCGGGAGAATTTAGGAGGGAGCAGTTCTTC.

This clone was counted once. The rearrangement uses TRBV7-2 and TRBJ2-1; no clear D. V was shortened by 4 bases and J by 9 bases, with 7 bases between the two germline ends. The CDR3 totals 11 residues. Germline V lookup: CDR1 SGHTA, CDR2 FQGNSA. CDR3 bases: TGTGCCAGCAGCTCAGTTGGTGAGCAGTTCTTC. It is translated as CASSSVGEQFF.

The V call is TRBV14, the J call TRBJ2-2, with D maybe TRBD2 (6 bases). In germline, CDR1 is SGHDN, CDR2 FVKESK. This CDR3 spans 14 amino acids. V was cut by 4 bases and J by 5 bases, with 11 bases left in between. In DNA form, the CDR3 reads TGTGCCAGCAGCCTCCGTGGGGGGACCGGGGAGCTGTTTTTT. Translation: CASSLRGGTGELFF.

This sequence joins TRBV7-2 and TRBJ2-1, with TRBD2 identical over 11 bases. The CDR3 runs 18 residues. V lost 1 base, J lost 7 bases, and 12 bases stayed unmatched. Germline V gene data show CDR1 as SGHTA and CDR2 as FQGNSA. The CDR3 DNA reads as TGTGCCAGCAGCTTAGGAGGAACTAGCGGGAGTTGGAGGAATGAGCAGTTCTTC. Translating it yields CASSLGGTSGSWRNEQFF.

This clone appeared a single time. The gene calls are TRBV4-2 and TRBJ1-1; D unclear. V lost 6 bases and J 3 bases, leaving 8 bases between the germline ends. The CDR3 totals 12 residues. The germline gives CDR1 LGHNA, CDR2 YNFKEQ. The CDR3 protein is CASRLGDTEAFF. The CDR3 coding sequence is TGTGCCAGCAGGCTCGGGGACACTGAAGCTTTCTTT.

CDR3 protein: CAISESLAGVSNEQYF. CDR3 DNA: TGTGCCATCAGTGAGTCCTTAGCGGGAGTTTCCAACGAGCAGTACTTC. The rearrangement links TRBV10-3 to TRBJ2-7; 9 bases map to TRBD2. The CDR3 runs 16 residues. Germline V CDR1 and CDR2: ENHRY, SYGVKD. The V gene end was trimmed by 0 bases and the J gene end by 5 bases; junction bases not matched to a gene: 8.

The J gene is TRBJ2-5, the V gene TRBV2; D is undetermined. Germline loops: CDR1 SNHLY, CDR2 FYNNEI. This CDR3 is 14 amino acids long. Deletions cut 3 bases from V and 0 bases from J, with 8 bases between. CDR3 in amino acids: CASSDWQNQETQYF. The CDR3 region has the DNA TGTGCCAGCAGTGACTGGCAGAACCAAGAGACCCAGTACTTC.

This chain links TRBV7-2 with TRBJ2-5; D gene unclear. Trimming cost V 0 bases and J 2 bases, with 4 bases left between them. Germline V gene data show CDR1 as SGHTA and CDR2 as FQGNSA. This CDR3 has 13 residues. In DNA form, the CDR3 reads TGTGCCAGCAGCTTAGCGCGACAAGAGACCCAGTACTTC. Translated: CASSLARQETQYF.

The chain has TRBV7-9 and TRBJ1-1, with 8 nucleotides matching TRBD1. Per germline, CDR1 SEHNR and CDR2 FQNEAQ (reference sequence). The CDR3 runs 15 residues. J was trimmed by 5 bases and V by 2 bases; bases with no gene match: 7. CDR3 protein: CASSLLQGAVTEAFF. The CDR3 nucleotides read TGTGCCAGCAGCTTACTGCAGGGGGCGGTTACTGAAGCTTTCTTT.

The chain links TRBV24-1 to TRBJ1-1, with a possible D match to TRBD1 (5 bases). CDR1 is KGHDR, CDR2 SFDVKD, per germline. The V end lost 4 bases, the J end lost 5 bases, and 10 bases lay between the germline ends. The CDR3 extends over 13 amino acids. CDR3 DNA: TGTGCCACCAGTGAGCCAGGGAGGACTGAAGCTTTCTTT. Residues: CATSEPGRTEAFF.

This clone has only one observation. The chain employs TRBV28 and TRBJ2-5; TRBD2 matches 7 bases. The germline V gene encodes CDR1 MDHEN and CDR2 SYDVKM. The CDR3 spans 15 residues. V was clipped by 5 bases and J by 5 bases; unmatched bases: 11. The CDR3: CASSTAGRLDETQYF. CDR3 sequence (DNA): TGTGCCAGCAGTACGGCCGGGAGGCTAGACGAGACCCAGTACTTC. Supplemented by reference TRBV28 and TRBJ2-5, the full variable domain reads DVKVTQSSRYLVKRTGEKVFLECVQDMDHENMFWYRQDPGLGLRLIYFSYDVKMKEKGDIPEGYSVSREKKERFSLILESASTNQTSMYLCASSTAGRLDETQYFGPGTRLLVL.

V is TRBV28 and J is TRBJ2-1; 13 nucleotides match TRBD2. Per germline, CDR1 MDHEN and CDR2 SYDVKM. V dropped 5 bases and J dropped 4; count of bases not matched to a gene: 5. This CDR3 is 16 amino acids long. The chain's CDR3 is CASSPLLAGGYNEQFF. CDR3 DNA sequence: TGTGCCAGCAGTCCTTTACTAGCGGGAGGGTACAATGAGCAGTTCTTC.

The chain employs TRBV19 and TRBJ1-4; perhaps TRBD1 as D (6 bases). The CDR3 has 16 residues. V lost 3 bases and J 0 bases, leaving 11 bases between the germline ends. Germline loops: CDR1 LNHDA, CDR2 SQIVND (reference sequence). CDR3 loop: CASSITGRTTNEKLFF. The CDR3 nucleotides are TGTGCCAGTAGTATCACAGGGCGGACAACTAATGAAAAACTGTTTTTT.

This chain links TRBV19 with TRBJ2-7; 8 bases line up with TRBD2. The CDR3 loop spans 14 amino acids. Germline CDR1 and CDR2: LNHDA and SQIVND (reference sequence). The V and J ends lost 1 base and 1 base, in that order; junction bases with no gene match: 0. CDR3 DNA sequence: TGTGCCAGTAGTATAGCTAGCGGGTCCTACGAGCAGTACTTC. Amino acids: CASSIASGSYEQYF.

This chain joins TRBV4-3 and TRBJ1-2; no definite D call. V lost 0 bases and J 4 bases, leaving 9 bases between the germline ends. The CDR3 consists of 14 residues. The germline V gene encodes CDR1 LGHNA and CDR2 YSLEER. CDR3 sequence: CASSQDMEIYGYTF. As DNA, the CDR3 is TGCGCCAGCAGCCAAGATATGGAGATCTATGGCTACACCTTC.

The chain joins TRBV27 to TRBJ2-1, with D maybe TRBD2 (6 bases). Trimming cost V 7 bases and J 7 bases, with 20 bases left between them. From germline, CDR1 is MNHEY and CDR2 SMNVEV (reference sequence). This CDR3 spans 15 amino acids. The CDR3 spells CASNLAGSGGNEQFF. DNA for the CDR3: TGTGCCAGCAATTTGGCGGGGAGCGGTGGGAATGAGCAGTTCTTC.

The chain joins TRBV10-3 to TRBJ2-3, with 7 nucleotides matching TRBD2. V was pared by 2 bases and J by 8 bases, with 10 bases of the junction left unmatched. CDR1 ENHRY and CDR2 SYGVKD come from the germline V gene. This CDR3 region has 15 residues. The CDR3 is CAISEETGAGSTQYF. DNA of the CDR3: TGTGCCATCAGTGAGGAGACGGGAGCGGGAAGTACGCAGTATTTT.

The chain couples TRBV27 to TRBJ2-1; 7 positions agree with TRBD2. Per germline, CDR1 MNHEY and CDR2 SMNVEV (reference sequence). This CDR3 has 18 amino acids. V lost 1 base and J lost 8; bases outside the gene matches: 17. The CDR3 region is CASSLFGIMGGSIHEQFF. In DNA, the CDR3 is TGTGCCAGCAGTTTATTTGGGATAATGGGCGGGAGTATCCATGAGCAGTTCTTC.

The chain combines TRBV27 with TRBJ2-2; D is uncertain. The CDR3 is 13 residues long. Trimming took 3 bases from V and 7 from J, leaving 9 bases between them. From germline, CDR1 is MNHEY and CDR2 SMNVEV (reference sequence). Here the CDR3 DNA reads TGTGCCAGCAGTTTCGAGAGACACGGGGAGCTGTTTTTT. It encodes CASSFERHGELFF.

The chain couples TRBV28 to TRBJ2-5; a weak D match, TRBD2 (5 bases). The CDR3 runs to 12 residues. Germline assignment: CDR1 MDHEN and CDR2 SYDVKM. Trimming removed 4 bases from V and 2 bases from J, with 5 bases in between. The CDR3 loop is CASSSGQETQYF. The CDR3 DNA is TGTGCCAGCAGTTCGGGACAAGAGACCCAGTACTTC.

V usage is TRBV6-5 and J usage is TRBJ2-1; D might be TRBD1 (6 bases). Germline lookup yields CDR1 MNHEY and CDR2 SVGAGI. This CDR3 spans 12 amino acids. V was cut by 7 bases and J by 3 bases, with 7 bases left in between. The CDR3 is CASNRDYNEQFF. The CDR3 DNA reads TGTGCCAGCAACAGGGACTACAATGAGCAGTTCTTC.